The 4 T cell receptor beta chains below were found in one sample sequenced in a study of technical replicates of blood from a handful of donors. Here immunoSEQ multiplex PCR was the method, and the copy in TCRdb shows in-frame clones only, minus some. The data hold more than 70,000 clones, with about 92% observed a single time. The sequenced material came from T cells isolated from PBMCs. The receptors come from a human donor in good health.

The genes are TRBV7-6 and TRBJ2-5; D remains unclear. Deletions cut 2 bases from V and 5 bases from J, with 6 bases between. The CDR3 extends over 12 amino acids. Per the germline V gene, CDR1 is SGHVS and CDR2 is FNYEAQ. CDR3 sequence: CASSLQLETQYF. The CDR3 DNA follows: TGTGCCAGCAGCTTACAGTTGGAGACCCAGTACTTC. Based on the CDR3 plus reference TRBV7-6 and TRBJ2-5, the full variable domain is GAGVSQSPRYKVTKRGQDVALRCDPISGHVSLYWYRQALGQGPEFLTYFNYEAQQDKSGLPNDRFSAERPEGSISTLTIQRTEQRDSAMYRCASSLQLETQYFGPGTRLLVL.

The rearrangement links TRBV6-5 to TRBJ2-7; D not resolved. This CDR3 has 12 amino acids. Between the trimmed V and J ends, which lost 6 bases and 7 bases, there was a span of 13 bases. Germline assignment: CDR1 MNHEY and CDR2 SVGAGI. The CDR3 spells CASRFSGGEQYF. The CDR3 coding sequence is TGTGCCAGCAGATTTTCGGGTGGAGAGCAGTACTTC.

This clone was found once. This sequence joins TRBV5-6 and TRBJ1-1; 8 bases line up with TRBD1. After removal of 2 bases from V and 4 bases from J, the junction contained 4 bases not matched to a gene. The CDR3 spans 14 residues. CDR1 is SGHDT and CDR2 is YYEEEE in the germline V gene. The CDR3 protein is CASSLDRGGTEAFF. The CDR3 coding sequence is TGTGCCAGCAGCTTAGACAGGGGCGGCACTGAAGCTTTCTTT. The variable domain in full, with the rest retrieved from reference TRBV5-6 and TRBJ1-1, is DAGVTQSPTHLIKTRGQQVTLRCSPKSGHDTVSWYQQALGQGPQFIFQYYEEEERQRGNFPDRFSGHQFPNYSSELNVNALLLGDSALYLCASSLDRGGTEAFFGQGTRLTVV.

The genes are TRBV27 and TRBJ2-4; 8 bases line up with TRBD2. Germline V gives CDR1 MNHEY, CDR2 SMNVEV (reference sequence). The CDR3 is 18 amino acids. Germline trimming cut 5 bases from V and 4 bases from J; bases unmatched to any gene: 16. CDR3 sequence reads: CASSPQLAAGRTKNIQYF. DNA for the CDR3: TGTGCCAGCAGTCCACAACTAGCGGCAGGTCGTACGAAAAACATTCAGTACTTC.